This T cell receptor beta chain was observed in a study of blood T cell repertoires in COVID-19. For the study at large: COVID-19 samples from acute and convalescent phases originated in the United States, Italy and Spain. PBMCs, B-cell-depleted T cells, or T cells provided the cDNA or gDNA that made up the material.

As processed by the authors: Estimation of nucleated cell counts was performed using reference gene primer amplification. Measured with immunoSEQ multiplex PCR; TCRdb has only the in-frame clones, and not every one. That table is the source of V, J and clone size, and D and trimming were worked out from the DNA. The profile covers 35,000 to 40,000 clones, with about 88% appearing a single time and about 10% taken by the ten largest. Germline values: CDR1 SGHTA, CDR2 FQGNSA. The CDR3 has 16 amino acids. The V gene lost 0 bases and the J gene lost 5 bases, with 16 bases spanning the gap. The TCR comes from a man aged 55-75 years with active COVID-19. Material: peripheral blood. The chain has TRBV7-2 and TRBJ2-5; D is perhaps TRBD2 (6 bases). CDR3 coding DNA: TGTGCCAGCAGCTTAGCATCTGATAGGGCGGGGGAGACCCAGTACTTC. This sequence encodes CASSLASDRAGETQYF.